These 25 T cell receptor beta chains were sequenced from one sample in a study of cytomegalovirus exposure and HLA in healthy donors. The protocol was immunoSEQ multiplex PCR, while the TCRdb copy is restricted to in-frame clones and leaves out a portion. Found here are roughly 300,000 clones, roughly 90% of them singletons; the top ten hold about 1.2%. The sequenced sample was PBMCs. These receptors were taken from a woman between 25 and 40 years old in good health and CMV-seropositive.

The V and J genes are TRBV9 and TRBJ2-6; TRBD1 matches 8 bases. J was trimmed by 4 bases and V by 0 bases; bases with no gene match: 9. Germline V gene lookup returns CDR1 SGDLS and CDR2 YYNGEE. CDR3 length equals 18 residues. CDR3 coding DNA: TGTGCCAGCAGCGTAGCTGTGGACAGGGTCTCCGGGGCCAACGTCCTGACTTTC. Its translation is CASSVAVDRVSGANVLTF.

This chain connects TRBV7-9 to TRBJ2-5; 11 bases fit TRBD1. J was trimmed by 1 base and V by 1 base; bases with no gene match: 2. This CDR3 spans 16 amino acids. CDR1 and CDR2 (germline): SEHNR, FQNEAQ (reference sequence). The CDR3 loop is CASSLVGTGGQETQYF. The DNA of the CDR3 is TGTGCCAGCAGCTTAGTTGGGACAGGGGGCCAAGAGACCCAGTACTTC.

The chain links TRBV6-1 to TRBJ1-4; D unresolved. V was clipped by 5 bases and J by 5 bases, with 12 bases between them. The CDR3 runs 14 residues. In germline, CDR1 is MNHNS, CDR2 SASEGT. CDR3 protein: CASSRTVENEKLFF. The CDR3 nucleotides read TGTGCCAGCAGTAGGACGGTAGAAAATGAAAAACTGTTTTTT.

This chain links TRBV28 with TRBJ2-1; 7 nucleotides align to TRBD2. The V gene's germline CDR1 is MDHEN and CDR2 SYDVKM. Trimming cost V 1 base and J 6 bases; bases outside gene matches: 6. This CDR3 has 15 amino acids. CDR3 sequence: CASSLLGGRGNEQFF. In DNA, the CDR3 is TGTGCCAGCAGTTTATTGGGGGGGAGGGGCAATGAGCAGTTCTTC.

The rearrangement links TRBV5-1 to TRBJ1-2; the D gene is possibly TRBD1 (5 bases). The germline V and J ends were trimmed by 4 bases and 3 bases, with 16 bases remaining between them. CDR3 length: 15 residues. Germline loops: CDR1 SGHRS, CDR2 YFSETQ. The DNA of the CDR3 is TGCGCCAGCAGCCTTACGACAGTTCCTCACTATGGCTACACCTTC. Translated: CASSLTTVPHYGYTF.

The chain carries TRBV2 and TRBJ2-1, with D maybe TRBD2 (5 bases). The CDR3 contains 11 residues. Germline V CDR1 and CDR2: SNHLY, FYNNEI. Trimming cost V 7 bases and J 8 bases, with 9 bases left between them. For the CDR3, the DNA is TGTGCCAGCACGTCTAGCTATGAGCAGTTCTTC. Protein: CASTSSYEQFF.

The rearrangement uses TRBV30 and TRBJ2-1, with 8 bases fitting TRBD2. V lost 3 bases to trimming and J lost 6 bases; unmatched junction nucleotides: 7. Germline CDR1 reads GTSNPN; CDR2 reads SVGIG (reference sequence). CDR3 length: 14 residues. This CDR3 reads CAWRKREPINEQFF. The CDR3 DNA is TGTGCCTGGAGGAAGCGGGAGCCCATCAATGAGCAGTTCTTC.

The CDR3 sequence is CASSVVWGGQETQYF. CDR3 DNA sequence: TGTGCCAGCAGCGTAGTGTGGGGGGGGCAAGAGACCCAGTACTTC. The rearrangement joins TRBV9 to TRBJ2-5; 7 bases fit TRBD2. Germline V gene lookup returns CDR1 SGDLS and CDR2 YYNGEE. V was pared by 0 bases and J by 2 bases, with 4 bases of the junction left unmatched. The CDR3 length is 15 residues.

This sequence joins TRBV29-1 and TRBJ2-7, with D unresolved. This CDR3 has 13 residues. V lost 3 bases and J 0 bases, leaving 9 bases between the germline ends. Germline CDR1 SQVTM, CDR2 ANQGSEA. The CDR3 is CSVDGSNSYEQYF. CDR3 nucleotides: TGCAGCGTTGACGGTTCTAACTCCTACGAGCAGTACTTC.

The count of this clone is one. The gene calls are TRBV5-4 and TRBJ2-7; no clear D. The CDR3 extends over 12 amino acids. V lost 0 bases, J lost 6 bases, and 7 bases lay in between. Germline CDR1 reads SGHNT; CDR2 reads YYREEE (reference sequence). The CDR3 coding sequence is TGTGCCAGCAGCTTGGGTGATTCCGAGCAGTACTTC. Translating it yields CASSLGDSEQYF.

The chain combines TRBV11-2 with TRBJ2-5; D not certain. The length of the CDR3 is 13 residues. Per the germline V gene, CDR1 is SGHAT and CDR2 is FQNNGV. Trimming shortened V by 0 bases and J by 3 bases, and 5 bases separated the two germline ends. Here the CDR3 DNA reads TGTGCCAGCAGCTTAGAGCAGAAAGAGACCCAGTACTTC. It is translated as CASSLEQKETQYF. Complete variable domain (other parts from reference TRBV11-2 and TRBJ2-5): EAGVAQSPRYKIIEKRQSVAFWCNPISGHATLYWYQQILGQGPKLLIQFQNNGVVDDSQLPKDRFSAERLKGVDSTLKIQPAKLEDSAVYLCASSLEQKETQYFGPGTRLLVL.

The CDR3, as DNA: TGTGCCAGCTCGCAGGGGGCGGTTGAAAAACTGTTTTTT. It encodes CASSQGAVEKLFF. This rearrangement joins TRBV18 to TRBJ1-4; 8 bases align to TRBD1. The CDR3 length is 13 residues. Germline CDR1 reads KGHSH; CDR2 reads LQKENI. The V and J ends lost 6 bases and 7 bases, in that order; junction bases with no gene match: 4.

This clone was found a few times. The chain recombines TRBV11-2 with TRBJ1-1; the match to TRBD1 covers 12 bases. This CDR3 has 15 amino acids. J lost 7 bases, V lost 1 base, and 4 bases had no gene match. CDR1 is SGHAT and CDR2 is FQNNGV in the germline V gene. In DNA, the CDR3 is TGTGCCAGCAGCTTAGTGGGGACAGGGGGCTTTGAAGCTTTCTTT. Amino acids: CASSLVGTGGFEAFF.

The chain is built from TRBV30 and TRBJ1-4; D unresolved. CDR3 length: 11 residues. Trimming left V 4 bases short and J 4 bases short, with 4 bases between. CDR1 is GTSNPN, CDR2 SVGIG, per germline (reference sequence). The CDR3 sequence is CAWNYNEKLFF. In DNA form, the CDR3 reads TGTGCCTGGAATTATAATGAAAAACTGTTTTTT.

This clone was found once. The CDR3 loop reads CASSPNRGATNEKLFF. The DNA of the CDR3 is TGCGCCAGCAGCCCGAACAGGGGTGCAACTAATGAAAAACTGTTTTTT. The chain combines TRBV5-1 with TRBJ1-4; 7 positions agree with TRBD1. The CDR3 consists of 16 residues. Per germline, CDR1 SGHRS and CDR2 YFSETQ. Unmatched junction bases numbered 6, after V lost 4 bases and J lost 0 bases.

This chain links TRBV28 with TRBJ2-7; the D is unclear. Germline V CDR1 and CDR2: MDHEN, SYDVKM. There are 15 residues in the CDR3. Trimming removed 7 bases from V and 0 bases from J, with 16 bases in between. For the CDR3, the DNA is TGTGCCAGCAAGTTAAGGCGCCAAGGCTCCTACGAGCAGTACTTC. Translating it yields CASKLRRQGSYEQYF. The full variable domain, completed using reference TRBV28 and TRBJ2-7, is DVKVTQSSRYLVKRTGEKVFLECVQDMDHENMFWYRQDPGLGLRLIYFSYDVKMKEKGDIPEGYSVSREKKERFSLILESASTNQTSMYLCASKLRRQGSYEQYFGPGTRLTVT.

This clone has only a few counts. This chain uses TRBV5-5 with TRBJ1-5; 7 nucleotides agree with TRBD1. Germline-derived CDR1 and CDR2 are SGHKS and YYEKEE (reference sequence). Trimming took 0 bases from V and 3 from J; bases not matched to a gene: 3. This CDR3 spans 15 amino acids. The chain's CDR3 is CASSLAGTANQPQHF. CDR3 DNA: TGTGCCAGCAGCTTGGCCGGGACAGCCAATCAGCCCCAGCATTTT.

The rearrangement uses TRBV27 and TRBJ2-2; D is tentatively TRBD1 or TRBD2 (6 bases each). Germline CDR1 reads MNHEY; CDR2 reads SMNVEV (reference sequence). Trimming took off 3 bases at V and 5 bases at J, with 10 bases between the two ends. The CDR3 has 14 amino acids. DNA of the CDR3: TGTGCCAGCAGTTTTGGGGGGCGTACCGGGGAGCTGTTTTTT. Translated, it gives CASSFGGRTGELFF.

The CDR3, as DNA: TGTGCCAGCAGCCTCACAGGGTTTCAGGAAAAACTGTTTTTT. This gives the protein CASSLTGFQEKLFF. J is TRBJ1-4 and V is TRBV5-4; D perhaps matches TRBD1 (6 bases). This CDR3 spans 14 amino acids. The V end lost 4 bases, the J end lost 8 bases, and 15 bases lay between the germline ends. From germline, CDR1 is SGHNT and CDR2 YYREEE (reference sequence).

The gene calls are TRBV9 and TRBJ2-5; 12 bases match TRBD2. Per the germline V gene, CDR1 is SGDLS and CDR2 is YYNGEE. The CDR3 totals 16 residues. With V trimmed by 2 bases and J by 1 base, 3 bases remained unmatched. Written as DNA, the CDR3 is TGTGCCAGCAGCGTCGGACTAGCGGGGCTCCAAGAGACCCAGTACTTC. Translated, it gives CASSVGLAGLQETQYF.

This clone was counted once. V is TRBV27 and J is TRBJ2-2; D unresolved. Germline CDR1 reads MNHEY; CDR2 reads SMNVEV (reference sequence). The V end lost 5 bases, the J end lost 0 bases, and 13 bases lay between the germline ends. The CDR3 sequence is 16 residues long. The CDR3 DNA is TGTGCCAGCAGTCTTGTTCTCGATTCGAACACCGGGGAGCTGTTTTTT. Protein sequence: CASSLVLDSNTGELFF.

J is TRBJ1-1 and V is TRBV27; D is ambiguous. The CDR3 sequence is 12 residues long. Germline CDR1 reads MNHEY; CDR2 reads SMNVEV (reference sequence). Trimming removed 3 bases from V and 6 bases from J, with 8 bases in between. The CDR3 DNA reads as TGTGCCAGCAGTTTGGGGAGCTCTGAAGCTTTCTTT. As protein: CASSLGSSEAFF.

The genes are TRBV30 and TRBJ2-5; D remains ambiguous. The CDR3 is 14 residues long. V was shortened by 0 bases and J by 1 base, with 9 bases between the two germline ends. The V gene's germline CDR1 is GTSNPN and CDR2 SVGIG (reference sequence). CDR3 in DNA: TGTGCCTGGAGTGTAAGTAGGAGCCAAGAGACCCAGTACTTC. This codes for CAWSVSRSQETQYF.

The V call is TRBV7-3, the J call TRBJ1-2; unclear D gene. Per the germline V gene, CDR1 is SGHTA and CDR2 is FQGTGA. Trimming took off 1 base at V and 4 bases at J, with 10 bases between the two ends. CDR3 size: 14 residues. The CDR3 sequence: CASSLNYFSYGYTF. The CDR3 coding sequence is TGTGCCAGCAGCTTAAACTATTTTAGCTATGGCTACACCTTC.

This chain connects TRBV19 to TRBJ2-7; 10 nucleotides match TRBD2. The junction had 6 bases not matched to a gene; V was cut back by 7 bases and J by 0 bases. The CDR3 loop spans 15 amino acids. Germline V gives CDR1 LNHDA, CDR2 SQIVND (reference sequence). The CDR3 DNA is TGTGCCAGTACCCCGGGACTAGCGAACTCCTACGAGCAGTACTTC. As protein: CASTPGLANSYEQYF.